This T cell receptor beta chain is from a study of cytomegalovirus exposure and HLA in healthy donors. Overall study findings and caveats: Clusters of TCRs from the first cohort tended to co-occur in the roughly 120 validation repertoires (as a later analysis found). Published work reported that the classifier diagnosed cytomegalovirus status with high specificity and sensitivity. The authors listed 150 to 200 TCR beta chains as cytomegalovirus-associated.

With regard to this clone: Antigen: not known.

The germline V gene has CDR1 WNHNN and CDR2 SYGVQD (reference sequence). The CDR3 totals 12 residues. Unmatched junction bases numbered 3, after V lost 9 bases and J lost 3 bases. Only in-frame clones appear in the TCRdb table, and some are missing; sequencing was by immunoSEQ multiplex PCR. The sample carries approximately 170,000 clones, around 85% recorded once. The chain recombines TRBV10-1 with TRBJ1-1; 8 bases agree with TRBD1. This TCR was sampled from a man between 25 and 39 years old in good health and CMV-seropositive. Sequencing was done on a sample of PBMCs. CDR3 nucleotide sequence: TGCGCCAGTAAACAGGGGGACACTGAAGCTTTCTTT. Protein sequence: CASKQGDTEAFF.